Presented here are 17 T cell receptor beta chains from one specimen sequenced in a study of blood T cell repertoires in COVID-19. TCRdb keeps only in-frame clones here, not all; method: immunoSEQ multiplex PCR. The repertoire consists of about 340,000 clones, with around 83% occurring once and the leading ten covering roughly 3%. Sample: peripheral blood. All receptors derive from a man aged 25 to 40 with active or convalescent COVID-19.

This chain uses TRBV30 with TRBJ2-2; TRBD1 might be the D (6 bases). Germline V gene sequence: CDR1 GTSNPN, CDR2 SVGIG (reference sequence). This CDR3 contains 17 residues. Trimming pared 0 bases from V and 3 bases from J, leaving 17 bases between. The CDR3 loop is CAWSVRHGTFHTGELFF. The CDR3 bases are TGTGCCTGGAGTGTACGCCACGGGACATTCCACACCGGGGAGCTGTTTTTT. Full variable domain (missing parts from reference TRBV30 and TRBJ2-2): SQTIHQWPATLVQPVGSPLSLECTVEGTSNPNLYWYRQAAGRGLQLLFYSVGIGQISSEVPQNLSASRPQDRQFILSSKKLLLSDSGFYLCAWSVRHGTFHTGELFFGEGSRLTVL.

The chain is built from TRBV15 and TRBJ1-6, with D tentatively TRBD1 (6 bases). V lost 0 bases to trimming and J lost 8 bases, with 11 bases between them. The CDR3 runs to 15 residues. Germline V gene sequence: CDR1 LNHNV, CDR2 YYDKDF (reference sequence). CDR3: CATSRDGQLYSPLHF. As DNA, the CDR3 is TGTGCCACCAGCAGAGACGGACAGCTCTATTCACCCCTCCACTTT. Full variable domain (outside the CDR3, taken from reference TRBV15 and TRBJ1-6): DAMVIQNPRYQVTQFGKPVTLSCSQTLNHNVMYWYQQKSSQAPKLLFHYYDKDFNNEADTPDNFQSRRPNTSFCFLDIRSPGLGDTAMYLCATSRDGQLYSPLHFGNGTRLTVT.

The rearrangement uses TRBV27 and TRBJ2-7; D is perhaps TRBD2 (5 bases). Trimming removed 3 bases at V and 0 bases at J, with 9 bases between. This CDR3 spans 14 amino acids. Per germline, CDR1 MNHEY and CDR2 SMNVEV (reference sequence). CDR3 region: CASSLYGVSYEQYF. For the CDR3, the DNA is TGTGCCAGCAGTTTGTACGGGGTCTCCTACGAGCAGTACTTC.

V and J are TRBV27 and TRBJ1-1, with 8 positions matching TRBD1. The germline V gene encodes CDR1 MNHEY and CDR2 SMNVEV (reference sequence). J lost 0 bases, V lost 6 bases, and 9 bases had no gene match. The CDR3 extends over 16 amino acids. CDR3 residues: CASSGWRTGLNTEAFF. In DNA form, the CDR3 reads TGTGCCAGCAGCGGTTGGAGGACAGGGCTGAACACTGAAGCTTTCTTT.

This clone was detected once. The identical CDR3 is also encoded by other nucleotide sequences in the sample. The CDR3 DNA reads as TGTGCCACCAGTGATCTCAGGGGCACTGAAGCTTTCTTT. Translated: CATSDLRGTEAFF. The chain joins TRBV24-1 to TRBJ1-1, with D possibly matching TRBD1 (6 bases). There are 13 residues in the CDR3. V shed 3 bases and J shed 4 bases, with 8 bases lying between them. From germline, CDR1 is KGHDR and CDR2 SFDVKD.

This clone was observed a few times. The chain employs TRBV5-1 and TRBJ1-2; 7 bases map to TRBD1. Looked up from germline, CDR1 is SGHRS and CDR2 is YFSETQ. V shed 4 bases, J shed 6 bases, and the junction held 6 bases outside the gene matches. The CDR3 is 13 amino acids. Written as DNA, the CDR3 is TGCGCCAGCAGCCCCCGAGGGGGCGATGGCTACACCTTC. Protein product: CASSPRGGDGYTF.

The chain has TRBV5-1 and TRBJ2-7; D unresolved. Germline assignment: CDR1 SGHRS and CDR2 YFSETQ. V shed 0 bases and J shed 3 bases, with 7 bases lying between them. This CDR3 region has 13 residues. In DNA, the CDR3 is TGCGCCAGCAGCTTGGCCCCTAACTACGAGCAGTACTTC. Protein sequence: CASSLAPNYEQYF.

The table lists this clone with a count of one. CDR3 amino acids: CASSLGAGPETQYF. DNA for the CDR3: TGTGCCAGCAGTTTAGGTGCAGGCCCAGAGACCCAGTACTTC. The rearrangement uses TRBV28 and TRBJ2-5, with D unresolved. CDR1 MDHEN and CDR2 SYDVKM come from the germline V gene. This CDR3 spans 14 amino acids. The V gene lost 2 bases and the J gene lost 4 bases, with 11 bases spanning the gap. Together with reference TRBV28 and TRBJ2-5, the CDR3 gives the full variable domain: DVKVTQSSRYLVKRTGEKVFLECVQDMDHENMFWYRQDPGLGLRLIYFSYDVKMKEKGDIPEGYSVSREKKERFSLILESASTNQTSMYLCASSLGAGPETQYFGPGTRLLVL.

The chain links TRBV2 to TRBJ1-1; 10 bases fit TRBD1. With V trimmed by 2 bases and J by 4 bases, 4 bases remained unmatched. The CDR3 totals 15 residues. The germline gives CDR1 SNHLY, CDR2 FYNNEI. Here the CDR3 reads CASSEIDRGPTEAFF. CDR3 nucleotides: TGTGCCAGCAGTGAAATCGACAGGGGGCCCACTGAAGCTTTCTTT.

The V gene is TRBV2, the J gene TRBJ1-1; possibly TRBD1 for D (5 bases). Trimming pared 6 bases from V and 5 bases from J, leaving 10 bases between. Germline V CDR1 and CDR2: SNHLY, FYNNEI. The CDR3 has 12 amino acids. The CDR3 here is CASRPGGTEAFF. CDR3 in DNA: TGTGCCAGCAGGCCCGGGGGAACTGAAGCTTTCTTT.

The chain is built from TRBV28 and TRBJ1-6; the match to TRBD1 covers 8 bases. The CDR3 length is 14 residues. V was clipped by 6 bases and J by 12 bases; unmatched bases: 10. The V gene's germline CDR1 is MDHEN and CDR2 SYDVKM. The CDR3 nucleotides are TGTGCCAGCAGCCTCGGGACAGGAGAACGACCCCTCCACTTT. Amino acid sequence: CASSLGTGERPLHF.

This clone has a single count. V is TRBV11-3 and J is TRBJ2-3; TRBD2 matches at 8 bases. The CDR3 sequence is 16 residues long. Unmatched junction bases numbered 7, after V lost 3 bases and J lost 2 bases. Germline lookup yields CDR1 SGHNT and CDR2 YENEEA. CDR3 coding DNA: TGTGCCAGCAGCTTGGGGCTGCGGGAGGCCACAGATACGCAGTATTTT. It encodes CASSLGLREATDTQYF.

This clone came up once. The chain combines TRBV9 with TRBJ2-1; TRBD2 agrees at 9 bases. The CDR3 is 16 residues long. The trim removed 4 bases at V and 6 bases at J, leaving 11 bases unmatched. Germline V gives CDR1 SGDLS, CDR2 YYNGEE. The CDR3 spells CASSSVRGGAFNEQFF. The CDR3 nucleotides read TGTGCCAGCAGCTCGGTACGCGGGGGGGCCTTCAATGAGCAGTTCTTC.

The rearrangement joins TRBV2 to TRBJ2-7, with TRBD1 matching 10 bases. The CDR3 consists of 15 residues. V lost 5 bases to trimming and J lost 2 bases; unmatched junction nucleotides: 6. CDR1 SNHLY and CDR2 FYNNEI come from the germline V gene. The CDR3 bases are TGTGCCAGCAGTCGGCCGGGACAGGGGCCCTACGAGCAGTACTTC. Amino acid sequence: CASSRPGQGPYEQYF. Variable domain in full (rest from reference TRBV2 and TRBJ2-7): EPEVTQTPSHQVTQMGQEVILRCVPISNHLYFYWYRQILGQKVEFLVSFYNNEISEKSEIFDDQFSVERPDGSNFTLKIRSTKLEDSAMYFCASSRPGQGPYEQYFGPGTRLTVT.

The chain is built from TRBV4-1 and TRBJ2-6, with a tentative D call TRBD2 (6 bases). Germline CDR1 and CDR2: MGHRA and YSYEKL. The CDR3 sequence is 19 residues long. V was clipped by 3 bases and J by 0 bases, with 18 bases between them. CDR3 bases: TGCGCCAGCAGCCATGATCTAGGCGGGACGTACTCTGGGGCCAACGTCCTGACTTTC. Amino acid sequence: CASSHDLGGTYSGANVLTF.

This chain joins TRBV11-2 and TRBJ2-1; 12 nucleotides align to TRBD2. CDR3 length: 16 amino acids. Germline values: CDR1 SGHAT, CDR2 FQNNGV. V lost 5 bases to trimming and J lost 5 bases; unmatched junction nucleotides: 7. Here the CDR3 reads CASSPRTSGADNEQFF. In nucleotides, the CDR3 is TGTGCCAGCAGCCCACGGACTAGCGGGGCTGACAATGAGCAGTTCTTC.

As DNA, the CDR3 is TGTGCCAGCAGCGTAGATGGCGCGGCTCGCCAGCAGTTCTTC. Its translation: CASSVDGAARQQFF. This chain links TRBV9 with TRBJ2-1; D remains ambiguous. CDR1 and CDR2 from the germline V gene are SGDLS and YYNGEE. Trimming pared 0 bases from V and 11 bases from J, leaving 15 bases between. The CDR3 has 14 amino acids. Together with reference TRBV9 and TRBJ2-1, the CDR3 gives the full variable domain: DSGVTQTPKHLITATGQRVTLRCSPRSGDLSVYWYQQSLDQGLQFLIQYYNGEERAKGNILERFSAQQFPDLHSELNLSSLELGDSALYFCASSVDGAARQQFFGPGTRLTVL.